This T cell receptor beta chain stems from a study of hypomethylating agent response in myelodysplastic syndrome. Turning to the study itself: Complete response or hematologic improvement counted as response; others were non-responders.

Here immunoSEQ multiplex PCR was the method, and the copy in TCRdb shows in-frame clones only, minus some. The data show thousands of clones, about 88% seen once. General observations from the study: Control donors' ages did not match those of MDS patients.

Concerning this clone itself: The antigen remains undetermined.

In germline, CDR1 is SGHKS, CDR2 YYEKEE (reference sequence). CDR3 size: 14 residues. V shed 3 bases, J shed 1 base, and the junction held 3 bases outside the gene matches. The sequence came from a human donor with myelodysplastic syndrome. The material was bone marrow, obtained before or after starting hypomethylating agent treatment for myelodysplastic syndrome (not recorded which). The chain employs TRBV5-5 and TRBJ2-5; 7 bases are a match to TRBD1. For the CDR3, the DNA is TGTGCCAGCAGCTGGGACAGATTCCAAGAGACCCAGTACTTC. This encodes CASSWDRFQETQYF.